This T cell receptor (beta chain) was obtained from a study of T-cell reconstitution after alpha-beta-depleted transplantation in children. Unique molecular identifiers tagged the TCRbeta library. TCRdb reprocessed the PCR reads via MiXCR and lists one record per CDR3 protein. The sample lists approximately 1,000,000 distinct CDR3 sequences; roughly 31% were seen once. The CDR3 covers 14 residues. V gave up 1 base and J gave up 4 bases, with 10 bases separating them. The source is a boy in the first two years of life who had a stem cell transplant for SCID, so the T cells may come from the graft donor. Sequenced material: PBMCs, mostly from graft donor cells, taken 360 days after TCRalphabeta/CD19-depleted stem cell transplant. The chain uses TRBV12-3 or TRBV12-4 and TRBJ1-2; D is perhaps TRBD1 (6 bases). In DNA, the CDR3 is TGTGCCAGCAGTTTAGGGACAGTCTTCTATGGCTACACCTTC. As protein: CASSLGTVFYGYTF.